This T cell receptor (beta chain) derives from a study of T cell repertoires in cytomegalovirus infection. Whole-study findings and limits: The ex vivo response was dominated by HLA-C-restricted CMV-specific TCR beta clonotypes.

The V and J ends lost 1 base and 2 bases respectively, with 9 bases between them. The CDR3 contains 15 residues. The sample holds many counts of this clonotype. The antigen is unknown. Each CDR3 protein gets one entry after TCRdb re-called the reads with MiXCR. The table has around 550,000 distinct CDR3 sequences, approximately 26% seen once. This TCR derives from a human donor in good health (CMV status not recorded). Some clones in this sample may be carry-over from other donors' samples. The J gene is TRBJ1-5, the V gene TRBV12-3 or TRBV12-4; D gene uncertain. The sequencing sample was made of PBMCs. CDR3 in amino acids: CASSLDGVGNQPQHF. Written as DNA, the CDR3 is TGTGCCAGCAGTTTAGACGGGGTGGGCAATCAGCCCCAGCATTTT.